This T cell receptor (beta chain) was obtained from a study of blood T cell repertoires in COVID-19. The CDR3 spans 12 residues. Germline V lookup: CDR1 SNHLY, CDR2 FYNNEI. The V gene lost 4 bases and the J gene lost 7 bases, with 7 bases spanning the gap. In the authors' methods: Quantification of nucleated cells was approximated via reference gene primer amplification. Only in-frame clones appear in the TCRdb table, and some are missing; sequencing was by immunoSEQ multiplex PCR. That table supplies the V and J calls and clone size; D and trimming were determined from the DNA. The table has around 300,000 clones, around nine tenths seen once; the top ten hold 1% to 1.3%. This clone was counted between two and nine times. In assigning cohorts, the study relied on participant-reported clinical history.

This TCR derives from a woman aged 25 to 39 who had recovered from COVID-19. Specimen: PBMCs or T cells enriched from blood (not recorded which). The gene calls are TRBV2 and TRBJ2-2, with D unclear. DNA for the CDR3: TGTGCCAGCAGTGTTAATGTCGGGGAGCTGTTTTTT. This encodes CASSVNVGELFF.